Only one count was recorded for the clone carrying this T cell receptor beta chain. In the authors' workflow: Amplification with reference gene primers provided the estimates of nucleated cell counts. Sequencing was performed with immunoSEQ multiplex PCR; in TCRdb, only in-frame clones are kept and a portion is missing. The V and J calls and clone size are taken from that table; D and trimming were inferred from the DNA. Among about 46,000 clones listed, 70% to 90% were seen once. This sample is part of a study of blood T cell repertoires in COVID-19. Study details: The origin of the acute and convalescent COVID-19 samples was the United States, Italy and Spain. The analysed material was cDNA or gDNA that came from T cells, B-cell-depleted T cells, or PBMCs.

Germline CDR1 and CDR2: SGHRS and YFSETQ. This CDR3 comprises 14 residues. Trimming cost V 4 bases and J 5 bases, with 13 bases left between them. The source material was peripheral blood. The rearrangement links TRBV5-1 to TRBJ1-3; a possible D gene is TRBD1 (6 bases). This receptor was taken from a human donor in a cohort sampled during active COVID-19. The donor label of this sample is uncertain. The CDR3 bases are TGCGCCAGCAGCGAACCGGGACAAAGAAACACCATATATTTT. Its translation: CASSEPGQRNTIYF.